Listed below are T cell receptor beta chains from one sample, sequenced in a study of Ad26.COV2.S vaccination and SARS-CoV-2 variants. Data came from immunoSEQ multiplex PCR; TCRdb stores just in-frame clones and leaves some out. The sample shows about 390,000 clones, 92% of them seen only once. This specimen was peripheral blood, taken in a trial of Ad26.COV2.S vaccine versus placebo. The source of these receptors is a person aged 18-60 years who received the Ad26.COV2.S COVID-19 vaccine or a placebo. Both conserved end residues are part of each CDR3. Each record gives: clone size, J gene, D gene, V gene, CDR3 DNA, CDR3 protein. D genes are given only for firm matches. The size of a clone is reported for some rows only, either as once, few or many, or as a class for expanded clones.

- | TRBJ2-3 | - | TRBV7-9 | TGTGCCAGCAGCCTAGTGGGGAATACGCAGTATTTT | CASSLVGNTQYF
- | TRBJ1-6 | - | TRBV3-1/TRBV3-2 | TGTGCCAGCAGCCAAGATCGAGCTAATTCACCCCTCCACTTT | CASSQDRANSPLHF
few | TRBJ1-4 | - | TRBV15 | TGTGCCACCAGCACCCACGGGGCCCAGGCAACTAATGAAAAACTGTTTTTT | CATSTHGAQATNEKLFF
- | TRBJ2-5 | - | TRBV7-7 | TGTGCCAGCAGCCGACCAGGGGAAGAGACCCAGTACTTC | CASSRPGEETQYF
once | TRBJ1-1 | TRBD1 | TRBV27 | TGTGCCAGCAGTCCACACGGACAGGGATCCACTGAAGCTTTCTTT | CASSPHGQGSTEAFF
- | TRBJ2-3 | - | TRBV7-2 | TGTGCCAGCAGCTTCGGGGTTAAGACAGATACGCAGTATTTT | CASSFGVKTDTQYF
- | TRBJ1-5 | - | TRBV19 | TGTGCCAGTAACGAGGGGTTGGGGGGCAATCAGCCCCAGCATTTT | CASNEGLGGNQPQHF
- | TRBJ1-6 | - | TRBV19 | TGTGCCAGTAGGGGGTGGATTAATTCACCCCTCCACTTT | CASRGWINSPLHF
few | TRBJ2-2 | TRBD2 | TRBV9 | TGTGCCAGCAGCGCATATAGCATCAGCGGGGCCGCCGGGGAGCTGTTTTTT | CASSAYSISGAAGELFF
- | TRBJ1-5 | TRBD1 | TRBV3-1/TRBV3-2 | TGTGCCAGCAGCCAGGGGACAGGGTGGCGGGAAGTAAATCAGCCCCAGCATTTT | CASSQGTGWREVNQPQHF
- | TRBJ1-2 | - | TRBV24-1 | TGTGCCACCAGTGATACGAGGACGGCTTATGGCTACACCTTC | CATSDTRTAYGYTF
- | TRBJ1-1 | - | TRBV7-9 | TGTGCCAGCAGCTCAGTTCAGGGGAGGGACACTGAAGCTTTCTTT | CASSSVQGRDTEAFF
- | TRBJ2-7 | - | TRBV3-1/TRBV3-2 | TGTGCCAGCAGCCAAGAAAACGGGAGCTCCTACGAGCAGTACTTC | CASSQENGSSYEQYF
- | TRBJ2-5 | - | TRBV4-1 | TGCGCCAGCAGCCCCTCGCCGTTTTTGCAGACCCAGTACTTC | CASSPSPFLQTQYF
- | TRBJ1-1 | - | TRBV2 | TGTGCCAGCACCGATACGGGACGTTCGGGGACTGAAGCTTTCTTT | CASTDTGRSGTEAFF
- | TRBJ2-3 | - | TRBV2 | TGTGCCAGCAGTAACCTACGCGATCCGAATCGGGATACGCAGTATTTT | CASSNLRDPNRDTQYF
- | TRBJ1-2 | - | TRBV5-5 | TGTGCCAGCAGCACTCAAGGGGGAAACTATGGCTACACCTTC | CASSTQGGNYGYTF
- | TRBJ1-2 | TRBD1 | TRBV6-5 | TGTGCCAGCAGCCTTGGGACAGGGGATTTGCATGGCTACACCTTC | CASSLGTGDLHGYTF